Shown below are 17 T cell receptor beta chains from a single sample sequenced in a study of glioma-infiltrating T cells after dendritic cell vaccination. Using immunoSEQ multiplex PCR, the repertoire was profiled, and TCRdb retains in-frame clones only, with some absent. The table lists 100,000 or so clones, around 89% of them singletons, with approximately 2.7% in the top ten. Time point: after dendritic cell vaccination, including at tumor progression/relapse. Sample: blood, taken after dendritic cell vaccination. The source is a human donor with glioblastoma.

This sequence joins TRBV14 and TRBJ2-7, with D perhaps matching TRBD2 (5 bases). Deletions cut 4 bases from V and 6 bases from J, with 16 bases between. CDR3 length equals 14 residues. Per the germline V gene, CDR1 is SGHDN and CDR2 is FVKESK. CDR3 amino acids: CASSRALGMSEQYF. The CDR3 DNA reads TGTGCCAGCAGCCGGGCCCTCGGGATGTCCGAGCAGTACTTC.

The chain has TRBV7-9 and TRBJ2-3, with D tentatively TRBD1 (5 bases). The V and J ends lost 4 bases and 2 bases respectively, with 10 bases between them. Germline V gene sequence: CDR1 SEHNR, CDR2 FQNEAQ (reference sequence). The CDR3 is made up of 14 amino acids. CDR3 coding DNA: TGTGCCAGCAGCTCCGGACATAACACAGATACGCAGTATTTT. It yields the protein CASSSGHNTDTQYF.

The chain employs TRBV18 and TRBJ2-1, with 9 bases aligning to TRBD2. Unmatched junction bases numbered 9, after V lost 3 bases and J lost 6 bases. CDR1 KGHSH and CDR2 LQKENI come from the germline V gene. There are 16 residues in the CDR3. CDR3 DNA sequence: TGTGCCAGCTCACCTACAAGCGGGGGGACTTTCAATGAGCAGTTCTTC. Translating it yields CASSPTSGGTFNEQFF.

This clone has a handful of counts. One end of the junction is discordant with germline, which a read error may explain. V gene TRBV30 combines with J gene TRBJ2-7; 8 bases map to TRBD1. The CDR3 has 15 amino acids. Germline values: CDR1 GTSNPN, CDR2 SVGIG (reference sequence). The CDR3 sequence is CAGRTETGAGNEQYF. The CDR3 nucleotides read TGTGCCGGGAGGACGGAGACAGGGGCAGGGAACGAGCAGTACTTC.

J is TRBJ2-3 and V is TRBV2; 8 bases match TRBD2. Germline trimming cut 2 bases from V and 0 bases from J; bases unmatched to any gene: 1. This CDR3 contains 15 residues. CDR1 and CDR2 (germline): SNHLY, FYNNEI. The CDR3 DNA reads as TGTGCCAGCAGTGAATTAGCGGGAAGCACAGATACGCAGTATTTT. Translated, it gives CASSELAGSTDTQYF.

The rearrangement uses TRBV9 and TRBJ1-1; D possibly corresponds to TRBD1 (5 bases). The CDR3 has 12 amino acids. CDR1 SGDLS and CDR2 YYNGEE come from the germline V gene. Between the trimmed V and J ends, which lost 0 bases and 8 bases, there was a span of 8 bases. CDR3 residues: CASSVGEGEAFF. CDR3 DNA: TGTGCCAGCAGCGTAGGGGAGGGGGAAGCTTTCTTT.

This rearrangement joins TRBV19 to TRBJ1-1, with 9 bases matching TRBD1. Per the germline V gene, CDR1 is LNHDA and CDR2 is SQIVND (reference sequence). The CDR3 extends over 17 amino acids. Germline trimming cut 4 bases from V and 0 bases from J; bases unmatched to any gene: 9. The CDR3 DNA reads TGTGCCAGTAGTAAACAAACAGGGACAGGGATGAACACTGAAGCTTTCTTT. Its protein is CASSKQTGTGMNTEAFF.

The V and J genes are TRBV4-2 and TRBJ1-5, with D perhaps TRBD1 (5 bases). Trimming took 4 bases from V and 3 from J, leaving 13 bases between them. This CDR3 comprises 15 residues. Germline loops: CDR1 LGHNA, CDR2 YNFKEQ. The CDR3 DNA follows: TGTGCCAGCAGCCCCGGGGAGGGGAACAATCAGCCCCAGCATTTT. Amino acids: CASSPGEGNNQPQHF.

This clone showed up just a few times. The chain recombines TRBV9 with TRBJ2-7; 9 bases line up with TRBD2. The junction had 12 bases not matched to a gene; V was cut back by 3 bases and J by 2 bases. There are 17 residues in the CDR3. CDR1 is SGDLS, CDR2 YYNGEE, per germline. The DNA of the CDR3 is TGTGCCAGCAGCGCTAGGTCAACCGGGACTAGCCCCTACGAGCAGTACTTC. This translates into CASSARSTGTSPYEQYF.

The V and J genes are TRBV19 and TRBJ1-5; tentative D call: TRBD1 (6 bases). Germline loops: CDR1 LNHDA, CDR2 SQIVND (reference sequence). The ends were cut back, 5 bases at V and 1 base at J, with 15 bases in the middle. The CDR3 consists of 16 residues. The CDR3 DNA reads TGTGCCAGTAGTCCACAGGGAATGGGAAGCAATCAGCCCCAGCATTTT. The encoded protein is CASSPQGMGSNQPQHF.

In this sample, this clone turned up once. This chain joins TRBV25-1 and TRBJ2-1; 11 nucleotides match TRBD2. Germline lookup yields CDR1 MGHDK and CDR2 SYGVNS. CDR3 length equals 15 residues. V gave up 3 bases and J gave up 4 bases; unmatched junction bases: 2. CDR3: CASSDRLAGYNEQFF. In nucleotides, the CDR3 is TGTGCCAGCAGTGATCGACTAGCGGGGTACAATGAGCAGTTCTTC.

The V and J genes are TRBV4-1 and TRBJ2-7; TRBD1 matches 8 bases. CDR1 MGHRA and CDR2 YSYEKL come from the germline V gene. Trimming took 0 bases from V and 3 from J; bases not matched to a gene: 10. This CDR3 spans 17 amino acids. The CDR3 loop reads CASSQDLPDRGYYEQYF. The CDR3 DNA sequence: TGCGCCAGCAGCCAAGATCTGCCAGACAGGGGTTACTACGAGCAGTACTTC.

The chain couples TRBV19 to TRBJ2-7; D perhaps matches TRBD1 (6 bases). The V end was cut by 3 bases, the J end by 2 bases, with 17 bases between. The CDR3 spans 16 residues. In germline, CDR1 is LNHDA, CDR2 SQIVND (reference sequence). The CDR3, as DNA: TGTGCCAGTAGTATTTACCTGACAGGACCGGCCTACGAGCAGTACTTC. Protein product: CASSIYLTGPAYEQYF. Based on the CDR3 plus reference TRBV19 and TRBJ2-7, the full variable domain is DGGITQSPKYLFRKEGQNVTLSCEQNLNHDAMYWYRQDPGQGLRLIYYSQIVNDFQKGDIAEGYSVSREKKESFPLTVTSAQKNPTAFYLCASSIYLTGPAYEQYFGPGTRLTVT.

This clone came up a few times. The rearrangement links TRBV6-1 to TRBJ1-5, with unresolved D. The CDR3 consists of 15 residues. The V gene lost 0 bases and the J gene lost 0 bases, with 6 bases spanning the gap. Germline V lookup: CDR1 MNHNS, CDR2 SASEGT. In DNA, the CDR3 is TGTGCCAGCAGTGAAGCGGCAGGTAGCAATCAGCCCCAGCATTTT. Its translation is CASSEAAGSNQPQHF.

Details on this clone: Other DNA sequences from this sample encode an identical CDR3 as well. The chain recombines TRBV5-1 with TRBJ2-5, with a tentative D call TRBD1 (5 bases). V was clipped by 0 bases and J by 2 bases, with 8 bases between them. This CDR3 is 14 amino acids long. In germline, CDR1 is SGHRS, CDR2 YFSETQ. The CDR3 region is CASSLGQNQETQYF. The CDR3 coding sequence is TGCGCCAGCAGCTTGGGACAGAATCAAGAGACCCAGTACTTC.

The chain combines TRBV27 with TRBJ1-5; no clear D gene. Germline CDR1 reads MNHEY; CDR2 reads SMNVEV (reference sequence). The V gene lost 1 base and the J gene lost 2 bases, with 12 bases spanning the gap. The CDR3 is 16 residues long. The DNA for the CDR3 is TGTGCCAGCAGTTTATTGGGTGGAGGGCGCAATCAGCCCCAGCATTTT. Translating it yields CASSLLGGGRNQPQHF.

This chain connects TRBV5-1 to TRBJ2-2, with TRBD2 matching 10 bases. The CDR3 spans 15 residues. The junction had 2 bases not matched to a gene; V was cut back by 0 bases and J by 6 bases. Germline CDR1 is SGHRS and CDR2 is YFSETQ. This chain's CDR3 is CASSLELAGAGELFF. The CDR3, as DNA: TGCGCCAGCAGCTTGGAGCTAGCGGGAGCCGGGGAGCTGTTTTTT.